The present T cell receptor beta chain was sequenced within a study of cytomegalovirus exposure and HLA in healthy donors. Germline V CDR1 and CDR2: SGHKS, YYEKEE (reference sequence). CDR3 length: 15 amino acids. Deletions cut 0 bases from V and 0 bases from J, with 7 bases between. The study ran its PCR with 60 Vbeta and 13 Jbeta primers. Produced via immunoSEQ multiplex PCR; TCRdb's table is partial and in-frame only. The sample comprises 150,000 or so clones, 85% of which are singletons, and 2.3% rests with the top ten. The material sequenced was PBMCs. The gene calls are TRBV5-5 and TRBJ2-1; D remains ambiguous. This clonotype was obtained from a woman younger than 35 in good health and CMV-seronegative. DNA for the CDR3: TGTGCCAGCAGCTTGGGCGCTAGCTCCTACAATGAGCAGTTCTTC. Translated: CASSLGASSYNEQFF.